The rows below give T cell receptor beta chains drawn from one sample of a study of T cell responses to AZD1222 COVID-19 vaccine. Profiling relied on immunoSEQ multiplex PCR, and the TCRdb table lists in-frame clones only, not all of them. Altogether roughly 120,000 clones are present, under 85% being singletons, with the ten largest covering less than 8%. The material was peripheral blood, obtained on day 0 of AZD1222 vaccination. Receptors were obtained from an adult in good health. The CDR3 runs from the conserved cysteine through the conserved F or W. Each record gives: clone size, D gene, J gene, V gene, CDR3 protein, CDR3 DNA. A D gene is named only where the DNA matches it firmly. Clone size is not always given. Where it is, it says once, few, many or a class for expanded clones.

.,TRBD1,TRBJ2-5,TRBV13,CASSLGRGTGAAETQYF,TGTGCCAGCAGCTTAGGCCGGGGGACAGGGGCAGCGGAGACCCAGTACTTC
.,.,TRBJ2-7,TRBV5-8,CASSPILDGTYEQYF,TGTGCCAGCAGCCCGATACTGGACGGAACCTACGAGCAGTACTTC
.,.,TRBJ1-4,TRBV6-4,CATLGGTVRLTNEKLFF,TGTGCCACCCTCGGGGGGACGGTCCGATTAACTAATGAAAAACTGTTTTTT
few,.,TRBJ1-1,TRBV6-5,CASSYENSNTEAFF,TGTGCCAGCAGTTATGAAAACTCGAACACTGAAGCTTTCTTT
.,TRBD1,TRBJ2-7,TRBV7-2,CASTPDRGAEQYF,TGTGCCAGCACCCCGGACAGGGGGGCCGAGCAGTACTTC
.,TRBD1,TRBJ1-5,TRBV19,CASTTGGVQPQHF,TGTGCCAGCACGACAGGGGGAGTTCAGCCCCAGCATTTT
.,TRBD1,TRBJ1-1,TRBV28,CASSQTTGGLGNTEAFF,TGTGCCAGCAGCCAAACGACAGGGGGCTTAGGGAACACTGAAGCTTTCTTT
.,TRBD1,TRBJ2-1,TRBV2,CASSREPGQEFF,TGTGCCAGCAGTAGGGAACCGGGACAGGAGTTCTTC
.,.,TRBJ2-7,TRBV19,CASSGAGQVLSEQYF,TGTGCCAGTAGTGGAGCGGGACAGGTATTATCCGAGCAGTACTTC
.,.,TRBJ2-1,TRBV4-1,CASSPRVSAEQFF,TGCGCCAGCAGCCCGAGGGTGAGTGCTGAGCAGTTCTTC
once,.,TRBJ1-6,TRBV6-5,CASNRGESPLHF,TGTGCCAGCAATAGGGGGGAATCACCCCTCCACTTT
.,TRBD1,TRBJ2-1,TRBV11-3,CASSFGTGRDEQFF,TGTGCCAGCAGCTTTGGGACAGGGAGGGATGAGCAGTTCTTC
.,.,TRBJ2-5,TRBV21-1,CASSPRREETQYF,TGTGCCAGCAGCCCACGACGGGAAGAGACCCAGTACTTC
.,.,TRBJ1-3,TRBV6-5,CASTSLRGPGNTIYF,TGTGCCAGCACTAGCCTTCGGGGTCCTGGAAACACCATATATTTT
.,.,TRBJ1-4,TRBV7-2,CASSPGYGEKLFF,TGTGCCAGCAGCCCAGGGTATGGAGAAAAACTGTTTTTT
.,TRBD1,TRBJ2-3,TRBV4-1,CASSLGQINTDTQYF,TGCGCCAGCAGCTTGGGACAGATTAACACAGATACGCAGTATTTT
.,.,TRBJ2-3,TRBV7-6,CASSSRVGTDTQYF,TGTGCCAGCAGCTCCAGGGTTGGCACAGATACGCAGTATTTT
.,.,TRBJ1-1,TRBV6-1,CASSEFMGEAFF,TGTGCCAGCAGTGAATTCATGGGTGAAGCTTTCTTT
.,TRBD2,TRBJ2-1,TRBV4-3,CASSQDMPSGGHEQFF,TGCGCCAGCAGCCAAGATATGCCTAGCGGGGGGCATGAGCAGTTCTTC
.,.,TRBJ2-3,TRBV3-1/TRBV3-2,CASSQDGAPTDTQYF,TGTGCCAGCAGCCAAGACGGGGCCCCCACAGATACGCAGTATTTT
.,TRBD1,TRBJ1-1,TRBV4-1,CASSQSPGGLNTEAFF,TGCGCCAGCAGCCAGTCCCCAGGGGGTCTGAACACTGAAGCTTTCTTT
.,.,TRBJ2-2,TRBV25-1,CASSEPRVDTGKLFF,TGTGCCAGCAGTGAACCCAGGGTGGACACCGGGAAGCTGTTTTTT
few,TRBD1,TRBJ1-5,TRBV24-1,CATSEWDSSQPQHF,TGTGCCACCAGTGAATGGGACAGTTCGCAGCCCCAGCATTTT
.,TRBD1,TRBJ1-2,TRBV5-1,CASSLAGTVSFHYTF,TGCGCCAGCAGCTTGGCCGGGACAGTTTCTTTTCACTACACCTTC
.,.,TRBJ1-6,TRBV27,CASSPLGGEGSPLHF,TGTGCCAGCAGCCCCCTGGGGGGAGAGGGTTCACCCCTCCACTTT
few,.,TRBJ1-2,TRBV11-2,CASSANRDAYTF,TGTGCCAGCAGCGCCAACCGGGATGCCTACACCTTC
.,TRBD1,TRBJ2-7,TRBV5-1,CASSTGQGASYEQYF,TGCGCCAGCAGCACCGGACAGGGGGCTTCCTACGAGCAGTACTTC
.,.,TRBJ1-4,TRBV12-3/TRBV12-4,CASRLQGSEKLFF,TGTGCCAGCAGACTTCAGGGTTCTGAAAAACTGTTTTTT
.,.,TRBJ2-7,TRBV28,CASRSSGGAISEQYF,TGTGCCAGCAGATCCTCCGGTGGGGCTATTTCCGAGCAGTACTTC
.,TRBD1,TRBJ2-7,TRBV7-8,CASSLARQGARGLEQYF,TGTGCCAGCAGCTTAGCAAGACAGGGGGCGAGGGGTCTGGAGCAGTACTTC
few,.,TRBJ2-7,TRBV6-5,CASIFGRTGPYEQYF,TGTGCCAGCATATTCGGCAGGACGGGACCCTACGAGCAGTACTTC
.,.,TRBJ2-7,TRBV28,CASSLRLGLVRLRYEQYF,TGTGCCAGCAGTTTACGGCTAGGGCTGGTAAGATTAAGGTACGAGCAGTACTTC
.,TRBD1,TRBJ1-1,TRBV18,CASSPPTGAVNTEAFF,TGTGCCAGCTCACCACCGACAGGGGCGGTGAACACTGAAGCTTTCTTT